The 30 T cell receptor beta chains in this list originate from one sample, sequenced in a study of Ad26.COV2.S vaccination and SARS-CoV-2 variants. Indicated treatment: about 20 received Ad26.COV2.S at low or high dose, single or two shots; about 5 received placebo; per-sample allocation not given. The study sampled participants on day 63 after the first vaccine or placebo injection. Profiling relied on immunoSEQ multiplex PCR, and the TCRdb table lists in-frame clones only, not all of them. This repertoire shows hundreds of thousands of clones, around 90% found once; its top ten account for approximately 5.9%. This specimen consisted of peripheral blood, obtained in a trial of Ad26.COV2.S vaccine versus placebo. Source of these receptors: a person between 18 and 65 years old who received the Ad26.COV2.S COVID-19 vaccine or a placebo.

V usage is TRBV5-1 and J usage is TRBJ2-2; TRBD1 matches 7 bases. The CDR3 consists of 14 residues. The trim removed 4 bases at V and 8 bases at J, leaving 8 bases unmatched. CDR1 SGHRS and CDR2 YFSETQ come from the germline V gene. CDR3 region: CASSIETGKGELFF. The CDR3 DNA reads as TGCGCCAGCAGCATAGAGACAGGGAAGGGGGAGCTGTTTTTT.

This rearrangement joins TRBV6-5 to TRBJ1-4, with TRBD1 identical over 7 bases. V trimming: 8 bases; J trimming: 0 bases; junction bases outside the gene matches: 3. Germline V gives CDR1 MNHEY, CDR2 SVGAGI. The CDR3 length is 14 residues. CDR3 DNA: TGTGCCAGCGTAACAGGGGCAACTAATGAAAAACTGTTTTTT. Residues: CASVTGATNEKLFF.

There are many counts of this clone. The gene calls are TRBV7-8 and TRBJ1-1; no clear D gene. Germline V gene data show CDR1 as SGHVS and CDR2 as FQNEAQ. Trimming left V 7 bases short and J 0 bases short, with 15 bases between. The CDR3 contains 15 residues. CDR3 sequence reads: CASTRSGSLNTEAFF. The CDR3 region has the DNA TGTGCCAGCACCCGGTCCGGCTCTTTGAACACTGAAGCTTTCTTT.

This clone appeared once. The chain joins TRBV5-8 to TRBJ1-6; 7 bases line up with TRBD1. The junction had 3 bases not matched to a gene; V was cut back by 4 bases and J by 5 bases. The germline V gene has CDR1 SGHTS and CDR2 YDEGEE. This CDR3 is built from 14 residues. DNA of the CDR3: TGTGCCAGCAGCAGGACAGGAAATAATTCACCCCTCCACTTT. This sequence encodes CASSRTGNNSPLHF.

This clone was detected once. V and J are TRBV20-1 and TRBJ2-1; D ambiguous. V was cut by 0 bases and J by 9 bases, with 6 bases left in between. Germline V gene sequence: CDR1 DFQATT, CDR2 SNEGSKA (reference sequence). This CDR3 has 11 amino acids. The CDR3 protein is CSAREGAEQFF. DNA of the CDR3: TGCAGTGCTAGAGAAGGCGCTGAGCAGTTCTTC.

The chain carries TRBV28 and TRBJ2-1; 9 bases fit TRBD1. Germline CDR1 is MDHEN and CDR2 is SYDVKM. CDR3 length equals 17 residues. The ends lost 4 bases at V and 0 bases at J; junction bases unmatched: 7. CDR3 in amino acids: CASSSGGTGSSYNEQFF. DNA of the CDR3: TGTGCCAGCAGTTCCGGAGGGACAGGGAGCTCCTACAATGAGCAGTTCTTC.

The CDR3 spells CSAQGWGNQPQHF. The CDR3 nucleotides read TGCAGCGCACAGGGGTGGGGCAATCAGCCCCAGCATTTT. The chain uses TRBV29-1 and TRBJ1-5; 7 nucleotides agree with TRBD1. V lost 7 bases and J lost 2; bases outside the gene matches: 5. The CDR3 runs to 13 residues. Germline loops: CDR1 SQVTM, CDR2 ANQGSEA.

This clone was seen a few times. The gene calls are TRBV18 and TRBJ2-7; tentatively, D is TRBD1 (5 bases). The germline V gene has CDR1 KGHSH and CDR2 LQKENI. V lost 10 bases and J lost 1, with 17 bases in between. This CDR3 is 14 amino acids long. The CDR3 spells CATRQQLGSYEQYF. CDR3 in DNA: TGTGCCACGAGACAGCAACTCGGGTCCTACGAGCAGTACTTC.

The gene calls are TRBV6-2 or TRBV6-3 and TRBJ2-6; D gene uncertain. This CDR3 is 16 amino acids long. The germline gives CDR1 MNHEY, CDR2 SVGEGT. The V end lost 6 bases, the J end lost 0 bases, and 12 bases lay between the germline ends. CDR3 sequence reads: CASSSSGRSGANVLTF. The CDR3 DNA follows: TGTGCCAGCAGCTCCTCTGGACGCTCTGGGGCCAACGTCCTGACTTTC.

The rearrangement joins TRBV5-1 to TRBJ2-7, with no clear D. CDR1 and CDR2 (germline): SGHRS, YFSETQ. Trimming stripped 1 base from V and 0 bases from J, with 20 bases between. This CDR3 is 18 amino acids long. The CDR3 DNA sequence: TGCGCCAGCAGCTTGCCCCGGCCTTGGGCTCCAAACTCCTACGAGCAGTACTTC. It codes for CASSLPRPWAPNSYEQYF.

The CDR3 DNA reads TGTGCCAGCAGCTTAGGCAGGGGGCGCATAGATACGCAGTATTTT. This sequence encodes CASSLGRGRIDTQYF. The chain employs TRBV7-2 and TRBJ2-3, with 8 bases lining up with TRBD1. The germline gives CDR1 SGHTA, CDR2 FQGNSA. Germline trimming cut 1 base from V and 5 bases from J; bases unmatched to any gene: 5. The length of the CDR3 is 15 residues.

This clone appeared once. The V gene is TRBV7-9, the J gene TRBJ2-7; the D gene is possibly TRBD2 (8 bases). The germline V and J ends were trimmed by 4 bases and 5 bases, with 21 bases remaining between them. The CDR3 has 16 amino acids. Germline V CDR1 and CDR2: SEHNR, FQNEAQ (reference sequence). The CDR3 DNA sequence: TGTGCCAGCAGCTCCCCCGTCACGGGAGGGGGCAACGAGCAGTACTTC. This encodes CASSSPVTGGGNEQYF.

As regards this clone: The junction and the germline gene differ at one end; a read error may be behind it. The chain is built from TRBV3-1 (or the pseudogene TRBV3-2) and TRBJ2-5; TRBD2 might be the D (6 bases). CDR3 length: 12 amino acids. CDR1 and CDR2 (germline): LGHDT, YNNKEL (reference sequence). DNA of the CDR3: TGTGCCAGCAGCCAAGCCTCGGGACTCAACCACTTC. This encodes CASSQASGLNHF.

The chain couples TRBV6-1 to TRBJ1-2, with 7 bases that match TRBD1. CDR1 MNHNS and CDR2 SASEGT come from the germline V gene. Unmatched junction bases numbered 8, after V lost 2 bases and J lost 8 bases. The CDR3 length is 14 residues. The DNA for the CDR3 is TGTGCCAGCAGTGAATTCCAGGGGGTTGGAGGCTACACCTTC. This codes for CASSEFQGVGGYTF.

The V and J genes are TRBV27 and TRBJ1-3; D is ambiguous. Germline V CDR1 and CDR2: MNHEY, SMNVEV (reference sequence). CDR3 length equals 12 residues. Trimming removed 6 bases at V and 4 bases at J, with 7 bases between. CDR3 sequence reads: CASRSPGNTIYF. The CDR3 DNA is TGTGCCAGCAGATCCCCGGGAAACACCATATATTTT.

The V call is TRBV19, the J call TRBJ2-2, with no clear D. There are 14 residues in the CDR3. Germline values: CDR1 LNHDA, CDR2 SQIVND (reference sequence). V was cut by 3 bases and J by 2 bases, with 7 bases left in between. CDR3 DNA sequence: TGTGCCAGTAGTATGAAAGCAAACACCGGGGAGCTGTTTTTT. Translation gives CASSMKANTGELFF.

For the CDR3, the DNA is TGTGCCAGCAGTTGGCAGGGAGCTAACTATGGCTACACCTTC. Translation: CASSWQGANYGYTF. The chain combines TRBV27 with TRBJ1-2; maybe TRBD1 (5 bases). This CDR3 has 14 amino acids. Germline assignment: CDR1 MNHEY and CDR2 SMNVEV (reference sequence). Trimming cost V 4 bases and J 0 bases, with 9 bases left between them.

The sample holds a few counts of this clone. The V gene is TRBV2, the J gene TRBJ1-1, with D tentatively TRBD1 (5 bases). In germline, CDR1 is SNHLY, CDR2 FYNNEI. The CDR3 has 13 residues. V was clipped by 6 bases and J by 0 bases, with 8 bases between them. The CDR3 DNA reads TGTGCCAGCAGCGCGGGGGTGAACACTGAAGCTTTCTTT. Translated, it gives CASSAGVNTEAFF.

The chain joins TRBV28 to TRBJ2-7, with D possibly TRBD1 on 6 matching bases. Trimming took off 3 bases at V and 3 bases at J, with 9 bases between the two ends. This CDR3 region has 13 residues. The germline CDR1 and CDR2 sequences are MDHEN and SYDVKM. The CDR3 here is CASSLGQLYEQYF. The CDR3 bases are TGTGCCAGCAGTTTGGGACAACTCTACGAGCAGTACTTC.

The chain carries TRBV11-3 and TRBJ2-1, with TRBD2 identical over 9 bases. With V trimmed by 5 bases and J by 7 bases, 15 bases remained unmatched. This CDR3 region has 17 residues. The V gene's germline CDR1 is SGHNT and CDR2 YENEEA. The CDR3 DNA follows: TGTGCCAGCAGCCCCCACGGACTAGGCGGGGGGGCTAATGAGCAGTTCTTC. This sequence encodes CASSPHGLGGGANEQFF.

V and J are TRBV5-1 and TRBJ2-2, with D maybe TRBD2 (6 bases). Germline V CDR1 and CDR2: SGHRS, YFSETQ. The CDR3 is 15 amino acids. The V gene lost 0 bases and the J gene lost 0 bases, with 6 bases spanning the gap. The CDR3 coding sequence is TGCGCCAGCAGCTTGGAGCGGGCGAACACCGGGGAGCTGTTTTTT. This sequence encodes CASSLERANTGELFF.

J is TRBJ2-5 and V is TRBV6-5; D unclear. The germline V and J ends were trimmed by 6 bases and 7 bases, with 15 bases remaining between them. This CDR3 has 13 amino acids. Germline CDR1 reads MNHEY; CDR2 reads SVGAGI. As DNA, the CDR3 is TGTGCCAGCAGCAACGGGCCTGATGGGACCCAGTACTTC. Its protein is CASSNGPDGTQYF.

V and J are TRBV14 and TRBJ2-1; the match to TRBD1 covers 10 bases. Germline assignment: CDR1 SGHDN and CDR2 FVKESK. V shed 0 bases, J shed 5 bases, and the junction held 7 bases outside the gene matches. This CDR3 region has 17 residues. In DNA, the CDR3 is TGTGCCAGCAGCCAAGACAACCGGGACAGGGGCCACAATGAGCAGTTCTTC. As protein: CASSQDNRDRGHNEQFF. Supplemented by reference TRBV14 and TRBJ2-1, the full variable domain reads EAGVTQFPSHSVIEKGQTVTLRCDPISGHDNLYWYRRVMGKEIKFLLHFVKESKQDESGMPNNRFLAERTGGTYSTLKVQPAELEDSGVYFCASSQDNRDRGHNEQFFGPGTRLTVL.

This chain connects TRBV10-3 to TRBJ1-1, with D possibly being TRBD1 (6 bases). Germline lookup yields CDR1 ENHRY and CDR2 SYGVKD. V was clipped by 10 bases and J by 2 bases, with 23 bases between them. The CDR3 runs to 16 residues. The CDR3: CASQGGGGLGNTEAFF. The CDR3 region has the DNA TGTGCCAGCCAAGGGGGAGGTGGGCTAGGTAACACTGAAGCTTTCTTT.

The rearrangement joins TRBV19 to TRBJ1-5; tentatively, D is TRBD1 (6 bases). CDR3 length equals 13 residues. Germline V gene sequence: CDR1 LNHDA, CDR2 SQIVND (reference sequence). V was cut by 5 bases and J by 5 bases, with 10 bases left in between. As DNA, the CDR3 is TGTGCCAGTAGTCAGGGGTACGATCAGCCCCAGCATTTT. This gives the protein CASSQGYDQPQHF.

This sequence joins TRBV30 and TRBJ2-4, with 8 bases lining up with TRBD2. The CDR3 extends over 14 amino acids. J gave up 7 bases and V 0 bases, and 5 bases lay outside the gene matches. Germline CDR1 GTSNPN, CDR2 SVGIG (reference sequence). The CDR3 protein is CAWSVRGGVNIQYF. For the CDR3, the DNA is TGTGCCTGGAGTGTACGGGGGGGTGTGAACATTCAGTACTTC.

The chain is built from TRBV30 and TRBJ2-5; D is perhaps TRBD1 (6 bases). CDR3 length: 12 residues. V lost 8 bases, J lost 5 bases, and 15 bases lay in between. Germline V gene data show CDR1 as GTSNPN and CDR2 as SVGIG (reference sequence). CDR3 in amino acids: CAGTGWSETQYF. The CDR3 region has the DNA TGTGCCGGAACAGGGTGGTCGGAGACCCAGTACTTC. Supplemented by reference TRBV30 and TRBJ2-5, the full variable domain reads SQTIHQWPATLVQPVGSPLSLECTVEGTSNPNLYWYRQAAGRGLQLLFYSVGIGQISSEVPQNLSASRPQDRQFILSSKKLLLSDSGFYLCAGTGWSETQYFGPGTRLLVL.

This clone was seen once. This rearrangement joins TRBV9 to TRBJ2-1; 10 bases are shared with TRBD1. Germline V lookup: CDR1 SGDLS, CDR2 YYNGEE. V was pared by 4 bases and J by 3 bases, with 4 bases of the junction left unmatched. The CDR3 length is 15 residues. The CDR3 DNA is TGTGCCAGCAGCTCCGACAGGGGGCTCTACAATGAGCAGTTCTTC. Its translation is CASSSDRGLYNEQFF.

The chain couples TRBV7-2 to TRBJ2-4; weak D call: TRBD2 (5 bases). Trimming removed 2 bases from V and 8 bases from J, with 7 bases in between. The CDR3 length is 12 residues. Germline-derived CDR1 and CDR2 are SGHTA and FQGNSA. The CDR3 DNA follows: TGTGCCAGCAGCTTAATCGGGGACATTCAGTACTTC. As protein: CASSLIGDIQYF.

The V and J genes are TRBV12-3 or TRBV12-4 and TRBJ2-7; D not resolved. V was cut by 10 bases and J by 2 bases, with 15 bases left in between. CDR3 length: 13 residues. The DNA of the CDR3 is TGTGCCACCTCCCCGGCAGGCGCCTACGAGCAGTACTTC. Encoded protein: CATSPAGAYEQYF.